This T cell receptor beta chain was captured in a study of spatial heterogeneity in lung cancer (dated by TCRdb to between 2018 and 2021). With regard to the full study: The donors were some 76 patients from the lung TRACERx cohort who had early-stage, untreated non-small cell lung cancer. Follow-up PBMC samples were sequenced whenever available, with a median time to follow-up of 2 to 3 years after resection. More beta-chain than alpha-chain transcripts were consistently detected, likely reflecting higher beta-chain transcript abundance. In the raw uncorrected reads, each unique combination of TCR and UMI appeared more than ten times on average. In non-small cell lung cancer, the study quantitatively compared TCR alpha and beta repertoires across several tumor regions, matched nontumor lung, and blood. TCR repertoire features were related to nonsynonymous mutation counts determined by whole-exome sequencing of tumor tissue. Both alpha and beta chains were TCR-sequenced in samples taken at surgery, namely 220 tumor regions, around 70 matched nontumor lung samples and about 52 PBMC samples.

For this clonotype: Its specific antigen is unknown. One base away there is no much larger clone; base qualities are not given.

The library relied on 5' RACE. TCRdb names NextSeq 500 as the instrument used. To allow correction of PCR and sequencing errors, the TCR library protocol tagged every TCR cDNA molecule with a unique molecular identifier. The published analysis was carried out like this. Decombinator tools were used for TCR identification, UMI-based error correction and CDR3 extraction. Expanded TCRs were defined as those above a frequency of 2 per 1,000, corresponding to the top 1% of the tumor frequency distribution. Rényi diversity was computed with the R vegan package after subsampling each repertoire 100 times to 5,000 TCRs. CDR3 similarity networks were built from amino acid triplet string-kernel similarity, connecting CDR3s with pairwise similarity above 0.82. TCRdb passed the public sequencing reads through fastp at Q25 and MiXCR, retaining productive beta sequences. Each entry merges the rows of one CDR3 protein and shows their most common DNA and genes. TCRdb's processing, not the study's, gives the V and J calls here. This sample lists over 40,000 distinct CDR3 sequences; 10% to 15% were detected once. The top ten clones comprise 32% of the sample.

The study at large found these results: Comparisons of baseline and follow-up blood repertoires included only 11 to 15 patients. Confirming at a functional level the hypothesis that regional TCRs recognize regional mutations was considered to require additional single-cell paired TCR alpha and beta sequencing. Ubiquitous expanded tumor TCRs were detected in blood more often at tumor resection than at routine follow-up.

CDR1 and CDR2, looked up from the germline V gene, are SGDLS and YYNGEE. The CDR3 goes from the cysteine to the phenylalanine over 16 residues. The retained sequence is limited to the CDR3, 48 bases, with the frame set at the first base. V is cut by 4 bases and J by 8 bases, and the space between the germline ends is 25 bases. Explained via the paper, the time point label denotes: blood at routine non-recurrence follow-up after resection. Whole RNA extracted from tumor and nontumor lung tissue, or from cryopreserved PBMC samples, was used for TCR sequencing without cell sorting. Only patients with enough RNA available from two or more tumor regions were chosen for TCR sequencing.

The V gene is TRBV9 and the J gene is TRBJ2-7; the D gene is possibly TRBD1 or TRBD2, each agreeing over 5 bases. The receptor was derived from a male donor with early-stage non-small cell lung cancer. Specimen: PBMCs, collected at follow-up. The nucleotide sequence is TGTGCCAGCAGCCCATCCCCCGGGACGGAACCCCACCAGCAGTACTTC. Translated, this is CASSPSPGTEPHQQYF.